One and the same sample provided the 10 T cell receptor beta chains below, sequenced in a study of T cell responses to AZD1222 COVID-19 vaccine. Method: immunoSEQ multiplex PCR; TCRdb's copy keeps in-frame clones and lacks some. The sample shows roughly 120,000 clones, 75% to 90% of them seen only once. The sequencing used peripheral blood, collected on day 0 of AZD1222 vaccination. The origin of the receptors is an adult in good health.

This clone was found a few times. The chain uses TRBV18 and TRBJ1-3; 7 bases align to TRBD1. Germline trimming cut 6 bases from V and 4 bases from J; bases unmatched to any gene: 6. Per the germline V gene, CDR1 is KGHSH and CDR2 is LQKENI. The CDR3 sequence is 14 residues long. CDR3 residues: CASSQDRKGNTIYF. CDR3 bases: TGTGCCAGCTCCCAGGACAGGAAAGGAAACACCATATATTTT.

DNA of the CDR3: TGCGCCAGCAGCTTGGTCCCCCCTCGCACCGGGGAGCTGTTTTTT. Protein: CASSLVPPRTGELFF. The rearrangement links TRBV5-1 to TRBJ2-2; D is undetermined. Germline V gives CDR1 SGHRS, CDR2 YFSETQ. CDR3 length equals 15 residues. Trimming shortened V by 0 bases and J by 4 bases, and 10 bases separated the two germline ends.

The chain joins TRBV4-2 to TRBJ1-2; no clear D. CDR1 LGHNA and CDR2 YNFKEQ come from the germline V gene. V lost 0 bases and J lost 1, with 9 bases in between. The CDR3 sequence is 15 residues long. CDR3 protein: CASSQDRSVNYGYTF. The CDR3 DNA sequence: TGTGCCAGCAGCCAAGATCGGTCAGTTAACTATGGCTACACCTTC.

The rearrangement joins TRBV5-6 to TRBJ2-1, with 9 bases matching TRBD2. The CDR3 has 14 amino acids. The trim removed 4 bases at V and 7 bases at J, leaving 6 bases unmatched. Germline CDR1 and CDR2: SGHDT and YYEEEE. CDR3 residues: CASSGGLARNEQFF. CDR3 bases: TGTGCCAGCAGCGGGGGACTAGCAAGGAATGAGCAGTTCTTC. Drawing the rest from reference TRBV5-6 and TRBJ2-1, the complete variable domain is DAGVTQSPTHLIKTRGQQVTLRCSPKSGHDTVSWYQQALGQGPQFIFQYYEEEERQRGNFPDRFSGHQFPNYSSELNVNALLLGDSALYLCASSGGLARNEQFFGPGTRLTVL.

This chain joins TRBV29-1 and TRBJ1-1; the match to TRBD1 covers 9 bases. The V gene's germline CDR1 is SQVTM and CDR2 ANQGSEA. The CDR3 spans 13 residues. J lost 6 bases, V lost 4 bases, and 6 bases had no gene match. The CDR3 DNA reads as TGCAGCGTTGCCGTTGACAGGGGGGCTGAAGCTTTCTTT. Its translation is CSVAVDRGAEAFF. Full variable domain (outside the CDR3, taken from reference TRBV29-1 and TRBJ1-1): SAVISQKPSRDICQRGTSLTIQCQVDSQVTMMFWYRQQPGQSLTLIATANQGSEATYESGFVIDKFPISRPNLTFSTLTVSNMSPEDSSIYLCSVAVDRGAEAFFGQGTRLTVV.

This clone was seen just once. The J gene is TRBJ2-3, the V gene TRBV12-3 or TRBV12-4, with D hard to call. V lost 8 bases, J lost 9 bases, and 12 bases lay in between. CDR3 length: 11 residues. CDR3 sequence (DNA): TGTGCCAGCCTAAGTCTCAGAACGCAGTATTTT. This codes for CASLSLRTQYF.

The rearrangement uses TRBV19 and TRBJ1-6, with a weak D call TRBD1 (6 bases). Trimming took 4 bases from V and 5 from J, leaving 15 bases between them. Germline-derived CDR1 and CDR2 are LNHDA and SQIVND (reference sequence). CDR3 length: 16 residues. The CDR3 DNA is TGTGCCAGTAGTACCCAGGGCAGGGACAATAATTCACCCCTCCACTTT. Translated: CASSTQGRDNNSPLHF.

The V gene is TRBV10-3, the J gene TRBJ1-4; possibly TRBD1 for D (5 bases). V dropped 4 bases and J dropped 5 bases, with 8 bases sitting between them. Germline assignment: CDR1 ENHRY and CDR2 SYGVKD. The CDR3 runs to 13 residues. CDR3 sequence: CAISGGANEKLFF. DNA for the CDR3: TGTGCCATCAGTGGAGGGGCAAATGAAAAACTGTTTTTT.

The chain links TRBV19 to TRBJ2-7, with D possibly being TRBD2 (5 bases). The V gene lost 5 bases and the J gene lost 0 bases, with 8 bases spanning the gap. CDR3 length: 13 residues. Germline assignment: CDR1 LNHDA and CDR2 SQIVND (reference sequence). The CDR3 DNA is TGTGCCAGTAGTTGGAGGAGCTCCTACGAGCAGTACTTC. This codes for CASSWRSSYEQYF.

The chain uses TRBV5-1 and TRBJ2-3; 12 bases map to TRBD2. The V gene end was trimmed by 5 bases and the J gene end by 3 bases; junction bases not matched to a gene: 7. Germline V gene data show CDR1 as SGHRS and CDR2 as YFSETQ. This CDR3 region has 16 residues. CDR3 loop: CASRRLAGETTDTQYF. The DNA for the CDR3 is TGCGCCAGCAGAAGACTAGCGGGGGAAACTACAGATACGCAGTATTTT.